The clone carrying this T cell receptor (beta chain) ranks as medium-sized. Its antigen is still unknown. Semi-nested PCR with Nested Universal Primer A followed constant-region reverse priming of full-length variable regions. MiXCR, applied by TCRdb to the 5' RACE reads, yields one record per CDR3 protein. The table shows approximately 5,300 distinct CDR3 sequences, with 31% occurring only once. CDR1 and CDR2 from the germline V gene are SGHRS and YFSETQ. J gave up 6 bases and V 4 bases, and 10 bases lay outside the gene matches. The CDR3 has 16 amino acids. Broader study findings: Larger-cohort validation covered only one TCR beta V-J rearrangement. Tumor memory CD4+ T cell TCR gene usage clustered with blood and lymph node memory CD4+ cells and lymph node naive CD4+ cells. Tumor Tregs overlapped most with tumor, then blood, naive CD4+ cells.

The sequenced sample consisted of memory CD4+ T cells sorted from a lymph node. Subset reported: memory CD4+ T cells, CD4+CD45RO+CD25-. This sequence joins TRBV5-1 and TRBJ2-1; 10 bases line up with TRBD2. The receptor was derived from a female donor with breast cancer. CDR3 loop: CASSPPPLAGVNEQFF. CDR3 bases: TGCGCCAGCAGCCCCCCCCCCCTAGCGGGAGTCAATGAGCAGTTCTTC. The whole variable domain, filled in from reference TRBV5-1 and TRBJ2-1, reads KAGVTQTPRYLIKTRGQQVTLSCSPISGHRSVSWYQQTPGQGLQFLFEYFSETQRNKGNFPGRFSGRQFSNSRSEMNVSTLELGDSALYLCASSPPPLAGVNEQFFGPGTRLTVL.